The clone carrying this T cell receptor (beta chain) occurred a few times. This CDR3 comprises 18 residues. V gave up 0 bases and J gave up 2 bases; unmatched junction bases: 9. Germline V gives CDR1 LNHNV, CDR2 YYDKDF (reference sequence). Profiled with immunoSEQ multiplex PCR; TCRdb holds only in-frame clones, not every one. The profile shows around 180,000 clones, roughly 77% of them singletons. The sample is drawn from a study of blood T cell repertoires in COVID-19. Across the whole study: COVID-19 samples collected from the United States, Italy and Spain covered acute and convalescent phases. PBMCs, B-cell-depleted T cells, or T cells were the source of the cDNA or gDNA that made up the material.

Sequencing was done on a sample of peripheral blood. This sequence originates from a man in his sixties or seventies with active or convalescent COVID-19. This sequence joins TRBV15 and TRBJ1-5, with TRBD1 matching 8 bases. CDR3 residues: CATSRDFYPTGGNQPQHF. CDR3 DNA sequence: TGTGCCACCAGCAGAGATTTCTATCCGACAGGGGGCAATCAGCCCCAGCATTTT.